What follows are 5 T cell receptor beta chains derived from one specimen sequenced in a study of cytomegalovirus exposure and HLA in healthy donors. A multiplex PCR was run with 60 Vbeta primers and 13 Jbeta primers. Some clones are missing from TCRdb's copy, which holds only in-frame ones; the method was immunoSEQ multiplex PCR. The sample's table shows about 170,000 clones. Specimen: PBMCs. Source of these receptors: a woman aged 60-75 years in good health and CMV-seronegative.

This chain uses TRBV13 with TRBJ2-1, with D maybe TRBD1 (5 bases). V gave up 0 bases and J gave up 6 bases, with 15 bases separating them. CDR3 size: 16 residues. Per the germline V gene, CDR1 is PRHDT and CDR2 is FYEKMQ (reference sequence). Here the CDR3 reads CASSLGLPGRRNEQFF. In nucleotides, the CDR3 is TGTGCCAGCAGCTTAGGCCTACCAGGGCGGCGCAATGAGCAGTTCTTC.

The chain is built from TRBV4-3 and TRBJ1-2; TRBD1 matches 7 bases. This CDR3 comprises 15 residues. J lost 4 bases, V lost 1 base, and 6 bases had no gene match. Looked up from germline, CDR1 is LGHNA and CDR2 is YSLEER. The CDR3 protein is CASSQAPTGFYGYTF. The DNA of the CDR3 is TGCGCCAGCAGCCAAGCCCCGACAGGGTTCTATGGCTACACCTTC.

The rearrangement links TRBV28 to TRBJ1-1, with unresolved D. Looked up from germline, CDR1 is MDHEN and CDR2 is SYDVKM. Trimming took 7 bases from V and 1 from J, leaving 13 bases between them. CDR3 size: 14 residues. CDR3 in amino acids: CASTVEGRNTEAFF. DNA for the CDR3: TGTGCCAGCACCGTAGAAGGGAGGAACACTGAAGCTTTCTTT. The whole variable domain, remainder taken from reference TRBV28 and TRBJ1-1, is DVKVTQSSRYLVKRTGEKVFLECVQDMDHENMFWYRQDPGLGLRLIYFSYDVKMKEKGDIPEGYSVSREKKERFSLILESASTNQTSMYLCASTVEGRNTEAFFGQGTRLTVV.

The chain links TRBV9 to TRBJ1-2; 8 bases are a match to TRBD1. Trimming removed 4 bases from V and 4 bases from J; junction bases left unmatched: 6. CDR1 and CDR2 (germline): SGDLS, YYNGEE. The CDR3 totals 14 residues. The CDR3 reads CASSPQGAGYGYTF. The CDR3 DNA sequence: TGTGCCAGCAGCCCTCAGGGGGCCGGCTATGGCTACACCTTC. The full variable domain, its missing parts supplied by reference TRBV9 and TRBJ1-2, is DSGVTQTPKHLITATGQRVTLRCSPRSGDLSVYWYQQSLDQGLQFLIQYYNGEERAKGNILERFSAQQFPDLHSELNLSSLELGDSALYFCASSPQGAGYGYTFGSGTRLTVV.

The CDR3 loop is CASSSRGGGHEQYF. CDR3 in DNA: TGTGCCAGCAGTTCTAGAGGGGGGGGCCACGAGCAGTACTTC. V is TRBV6-5 and J is TRBJ2-7, with a possible D match to TRBD2 (7 bases). Per germline, CDR1 MNHEY and CDR2 SVGAGI. The CDR3 covers 14 residues. The V and J ends lost 4 bases and 5 bases respectively, with 15 bases between them.